This TCR beta chain was captured in a study of blood T cell repertoires in COVID-19. The wider study: COVID-19 samples collected from the United States, Italy and Spain covered acute and convalescent phases. PBMCs, B-cell-depleted T cells, or T cells were the source of the cDNA or gDNA that made up the material.

V shed 6 bases and J shed 1 base, with 12 bases lying between them. The germline CDR1 and CDR2 sequences are SGHVS and FNYEAQ. CDR3 length: 14 residues. As originally analysed: By means of reference gene primer amplification, nucleated cell counts were estimated. Produced via immunoSEQ multiplex PCR; TCRdb's table is partial and in-frame only. The D gene and trimming were derived from the DNA, and the V and J assignments and clone size from that table. Here the sample spans around 280,000 clones, about 88% being singletons. The Seattle patients, enrolled during active infection, were followed longitudinally. This clone was seen only a few times.

This sequence joins TRBV7-6 and TRBJ2-5; no firm D call. Sequencing was performed on peripheral blood. The clonotype comes from a woman younger than 45 with COVID-19, enrolled during active disease. The CDR3 DNA reads TGTGCCAGCAGTCCTGACTTTATCCAAGAGACCCAGTACTTC. It translates to CASSPDFIQETQYF. The full variable domain, its missing parts supplied by reference TRBV7-6 and TRBJ2-5, is GAGVSQSPRYKVTKRGQDVALRCDPISGHVSLYWYRQALGQGPEFLTYFNYEAQQDKSGLPNDRFSAERPEGSISTLTIQRTEQRDSAMYRCASSPDFIQETQYFGPGTRLLVL.